This TCR beta chain was sequenced in a study of blood T cell repertoires in COVID-19 (dated by TCRdb to 2018 to 2020). Broadly, across the study: Collaborator samples came from the United States, Italy and Spain and covered acute and convalescent phases of COVID-19. The samples were drawn from the first 160 participants of the ongoing ImmuneRACE study and from 1,254 subjects provided by 6 global collaborators. Subjects who had been exposed to COVID-19, were actively infected with it, or had recovered from it provided the deeply sampled blood TCRbeta repertoires that made up the dataset. The repertoires were released in a freely available public database intended as a resource for research on the immune response to SARS-CoV-2. Nearly every sample came with metadata listing a de-identified subject ID, COVID-19 status, age in years and sex. The material from the prospective study consisted of cDNA or gDNA derived from T cells, B-cell-depleted T cells, or PBMCs. Where available, HLA class I and class II types were taken from metadata supplied by the sample provider and were not determined by assay-based typing. Paper-wide results and their limitations: The amount of clinical and demographic metadata varied by source and participant and was provided uncurated.

This clone was recorded once. Its antigen remains undetermined. Base quality data are lacking; no much larger clone is found one base away. The collaborating institutions used their own protocols to collect whole blood in K2EDTA tubes. For TCRbeta analysis, collaborator samples were shipped as frozen whole blood, as isolated PBMCs, or as DNA extracted from either sample type. The immunoSEQ Assay, a bias-controlled multiplex PCR, was used to amplify TCRbeta CDR3 regions from genomic DNA. In the original analysis: Nucleated cell counts per sample were estimated from amplification of reference gene primers within the assay. To quantify the absolute abundance of each unique TCRbeta CDR3 rearrangement, sequence reads were collapsed and filtered. For each sample, productive Simpson clonality was calculated as the square root of Simpson's diversity index across productive rearrangements. TCRdb provides this immuneACCESS table in a form limited to in-frame rearrangements. Some clones are lacking; in checked studies, under half of them reflect an unresolved V gene, and why the rest are absent is not known. The V and J calls and clone size come from that table; D and trimming were worked out from the DNA. This sample has about 110,000 clones in its table, and 85% of those were observed once. Less than 15% of the sample belongs to the ten largest clones.

The sequencing sample was made of peripheral blood. This TCR came from a human donor in a cohort sampled during active COVID-19.

The DNA sequence follows: TGTGCCAGCAGCCTCAGCTCTGGGGCCAACGTCCTGACTTTC. This encodes CASSLSSGANVLTF. The chain was built from TRBV16 and TRBJ2-6, with no confidently assigned D gene. The cysteine opens and the phenylalanine closes a CDR3 of 14 amino acids. Only the CDR3 part of the read is kept: 42 bases, read in frame from the first base. The germline V gene supplies CDR1 KGHSY and CDR2 FQNENV. V is shortened by 4 bases, J by 0 bases, and the region joining them spans 4 bases.